This T cell receptor beta chain was retrieved from a study of graft-versus-host responses after intestinal transplantation (dated by TCRdb to 2020 to 2022). Some background on the complete study: Recipients received multivisceral, liver-intestinal, or isolated intestinal transplants. Every recipient was given anti-thymocyte globulin induction, followed by around three years of maintenance tacrolimus and steroids. After intestinal transplantation, graft-versus-host and host-versus-graft alloreactive T cell clones in the graft, circulation and bone marrow were tracked using bulk TCR-beta CDR3 sequencing. To identify alloreactive clones, pre-transplant mixed lymphocyte reaction products were sequenced and compared with unstimulated pre-transplant donor and recipient T cells. Of the 20 to 25 intestinal transplant recipients enrolled in the cohort, one of whom was a retransplant, a few patients without pretransplant specimens were excluded. A peak of at least 4% donor T cells among recipient peripheral blood mononuclear cells was the definition used for donor T cell macrochimerism. Samples from three later patients were sequenced in-house on an Illumina MiSeq with MiXCR processing rather than by the commercial service. What the research found in general, with its limitations: Early after transplant, peak levels of circulating GvH clones were found to be associated with declines in HvG clones. GvH clones were detected in recipient bone marrow, and some appeared earlier in ileal mucosa or blood, consistent with an intestinal mucosal origin. The relatively low number and heterogeneity of intestinal transplant patients limited the conclusions. In the allografts of patients with donor T cell macrochimerism, GvH to HvG T cell clonal ratios were high.

With regard to this clone: Its cognate antigen has yet to be identified. Base qualities are not at hand, and no much larger clone is one base apart.

The CDR3 contains 15 residues, cysteine and phenylalanine counted. Of the read, only the CDR3 DNA is kept; its 45 bases are in frame from base 1. CDR1 SEHNR and CDR2 FQNEAQ are derived from the germline V gene (reference sequence). The germline ends are 17 bases apart after V is trimmed by 5 bases and J by 5 bases. The intended sense of this specimen's time point label: cells obtained before transplantation from donor or recipient. CD3+CD4+ and CD3+CD8+ populations were FACS-sorted from unstimulated pre-transplant donor and recipient cells taken from spleen or lymph nodes. Library preparation was by the immunoSEQ multiplex PCR assay. For most patients, genomic DNA was isolated with the Qiagen DNeasy Blood and Tissue Kit and shipped frozen to Adaptive Biotechnologies for TCR sequencing. For most patients, high-throughput TCR-beta CDR3 sequencing of genomic DNA was performed by Adaptive Biotechnologies. Concerning the study's data processing: TCR sequencing data were retrieved from Adaptive's ImmunoSEQ software for roughly 17 patients, whereas a few other patients were processed with MiXCR and VDJtools. CD4 versus CD8 sorting errors were corrected by removing sequences found in both subsets at a frequency ratio below 5:1. CDR3 nucleotide sequences shared between donor and recipient were removed because the origin of such sequences could not be assigned. To be classed as alloreactive, a clone needed at least 2-fold expansion over unstimulated cells and a minimum CFSE-low frequency of 0.002% (template counts) or 0.001% (read counts). A clone was considered mappable if detected in the sequenced pre-transplant spleen, lymph node, or MLR CFSE-low populations of the donor or recipient. Cumulative frequency of alloreactive clones was calculated as a percentage of all sequences weighted by copy number. TCRdb stores this immuneACCESS table with in-frame sequences only. Part of the clones is absent; in the studies checked, under half of the shortfall reflects unresolved V genes, and no reason is known for the rest. That table is the source of V, J and clone size, and D and trimming were worked out from the DNA. The sample table lists about 99,000 clones, approximately 94% of them with a count of one. The ten most abundant clones make up roughly 1% of the sample.

The TCR was taken from a human donor who received an intestinal transplant. Sequencing used unstimulated CD8+ T cells sorted from spleen or lymph node cells, obtained before intestinal transplant. The receptor chain draws on TRBV7-9 and TRBJ2-3; the D match is possibly TRBD1 or TRBD2, with 5 bases aligned in each. CDR3 sequence: CASSPQIEGRDTQYF. The DNA sequence reads TGTGCCAGCAGCCCCCAAATAGAGGGGAGAGATACGCAGTATTTT.